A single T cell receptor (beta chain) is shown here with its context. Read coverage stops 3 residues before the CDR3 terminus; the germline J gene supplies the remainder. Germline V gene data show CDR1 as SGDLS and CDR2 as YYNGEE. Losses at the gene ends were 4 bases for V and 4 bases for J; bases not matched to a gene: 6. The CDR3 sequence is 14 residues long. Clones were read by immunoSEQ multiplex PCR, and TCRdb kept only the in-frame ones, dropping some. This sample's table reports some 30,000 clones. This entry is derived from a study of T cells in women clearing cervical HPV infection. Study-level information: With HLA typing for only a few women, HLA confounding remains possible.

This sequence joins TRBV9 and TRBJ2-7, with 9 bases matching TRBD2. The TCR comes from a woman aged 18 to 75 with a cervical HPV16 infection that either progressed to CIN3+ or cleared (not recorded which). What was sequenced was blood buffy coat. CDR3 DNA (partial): TGTGCCAGCAGCCCCAGCGGGAGGTTATACGAG. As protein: CASSPSGRLYE. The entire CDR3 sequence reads CASSPSGRLYEQYF.